The entry below gives a single TCR beta chain sequence along with its context. The data were obtained in a study of blood T cell repertoires in COVID-19. For the study at large: Samples of COVID-19 (acute and convalescent) were obtained from the United States, Italy and Spain. Nucleic acid was either cDNA or gDNA, and it came from T cells, B-cell-depleted T cells, or PBMCs.

In the authors' workflow: For nucleated cells, counts were estimated from reference gene primer amplification. The repertoire was sequenced with immunoSEQ multiplex PCR; TCRdb's copy has only in-frame clones and lacks some. V, J and clone size are taken as reported in that table, and D and trimming were inferred from the DNA itself. Of about 310,000 clones in the sample, roughly 90% were seen once. Per the germline V gene, CDR1 is SEHNR and CDR2 is FQNEAQ (reference sequence). V was clipped by 4 bases and J by 10 bases, with 16 bases between them. The CDR3 runs 14 residues. The receptor's source is a man in his late teens or twenties with active or convalescent COVID-19. The sequencing sample was made of peripheral blood. The J gene is TRBJ2-2, the V gene TRBV7-9, with D maybe TRBD2 (6 bases). CDR3 loop: CASSWVGGREELFF. The DNA for the CDR3 is TGTGCCAGCAGCTGGGTGGGGGGTCGTGAGGAGCTGTTTTTT.